The 25 T cell receptor beta chains given below trace back to one sample, sequenced in a study of T cells after posttransplantation cyclophosphamide. TCRdb's table, derived via immunoSEQ multiplex PCR, lists solely in-frame clones and lacks some. The sample yields 42,000 or so clones, without any singletons. Sequencing used PBMCs. The receptors originated from a woman aged 50 to 60 in good health and a related stem cell transplant donor.

Ten or more counts support this clone. The chain recombines TRBV13 with TRBJ2-6; 10 positions agree with TRBD1. V was clipped by 5 bases and J by 0 bases; unmatched bases: 7. CDR3 size: 18 residues. The V gene's germline CDR1 is PRHDT and CDR2 FYEKMQ (reference sequence). As DNA, the CDR3 is TGTGCCAGCAGCAGCCGGGACAGGGGATTCTCTGGGGCCAACGTCCTGACTTTC. It yields the protein CASSSRDRGFSGANVLTF. The full variable domain, rest sourced from reference TRBV13 and TRBJ2-6, is AAGVIQSPRHLIKEKRETATLKCYPIPRHDTVYWYQQGPGQDPQFLISFYEKMQSDKGSIPDRFSAQQFSDYHSELNMSSLELGDSALYFCASSSRDRGFSGANVLTFGAGSRLTVL.

This clone has ten or more counts. The rearrangement links TRBV6-6 to TRBJ2-3, with 10 bases aligning to TRBD1. Germline CDR1 is MNHNY and CDR2 is SVGAGI (reference sequence). V gave up 11 bases and J gave up 6 bases; unmatched junction bases: 2. This CDR3 comprises 11 residues. CDR3 sequence: CAGGQGDTQYF. CDR3 DNA: TGTGCCGGGGGACAGGGGGATACGCAGTATTTT.

There are many counts of this clone. The chain is built from TRBV28 and TRBJ1-1, with D possibly TRBD1 on 5 matching bases. This CDR3 has 15 residues. V was shortened by 7 bases and J by 0 bases, with 15 bases between the two germline ends. From germline, CDR1 is MDHEN and CDR2 SYDVKM. CDR3 sequence (DNA): TGTGCCAGCAACTCCCCTGGGGGGGTGAACACTGAAGCTTTCTTT. Encoded protein: CASNSPGGVNTEAFF.

At least ten counts were recorded for this clone. This rearrangement joins TRBV12-5 to TRBJ2-7; 7 nucleotides align to TRBD1. The CDR3 length is 16 residues. CDR1 and CDR2 (germline): LGHNT, FRNRAP. After removal of 1 base from V and 3 bases from J, the junction contained 9 bases not matched to a gene. CDR3 sequence (DNA): TGTGCTAGTGGTTTGGCAACCGGGACAGTTAACTACGAGCAGTACTTC. It codes for CASGLATGTVNYEQYF.

This clone was recorded at least ten times. The chain combines TRBV28 with TRBJ2-3; tentative D call: TRBD2 (6 bases). With 2 bases removed from V and 5 bases from J, the gap between germline ends came to 14 bases. Germline V CDR1 and CDR2: MDHEN, SYDVKM. CDR3 length equals 15 residues. The CDR3 here is CASSLRDRRGDTQYF. The CDR3 DNA is TGTGCCAGCAGTTTACGGGACCGGCGGGGAGATACGCAGTATTTT.

There are many counts of this clone. The rearrangement joins TRBV5-1 to TRBJ2-7; 9 bases match TRBD1. CDR3 size: 15 residues. The germline CDR1 and CDR2 sequences are SGHRS and YFSETQ. Trimming cost V 3 bases and J 2 bases; bases outside gene matches: 6. CDR3 sequence reads: CASSWTGTGTYEQYF. DNA for the CDR3: TGCGCCAGCAGCTGGACCGGGACAGGGACCTACGAGCAGTACTTC. Full variable domain (remainder filled in from reference TRBV5-1 and TRBJ2-7): KAGVTQTPRYLIKTRGQQVTLSCSPISGHRSVSWYQQTPGQGLQFLFEYFSETQRNKGNFPGRFSGRQFSNSRSEMNVSTLELGDSALYLCASSWTGTGTYEQYFGPGTRLTVT.

This clone appeared many times. The chain employs TRBV6-4 and TRBJ2-2; possible D gene TRBD2, 6 bases. CDR3 length equals 17 residues. Germline CDR1 and CDR2: MRHNA and SNTAGT. The ends were cut back, 5 bases at V and 7 bases at J, with 23 bases in the middle. The CDR3 here is CASSPPIGTPLSGELFF. The CDR3 coding sequence is TGTGCCAGCAGTCCACCTATCGGGACTCCTCTTAGCGGGGAGCTGTTTTTT.

This clone occurred many times. Other DNA sequences within the sample encode an identical CDR3. CDR3 loop: CASSSRGSYNEQFF. Written as DNA, the CDR3 is TGTGCCAGCTCCAGTAGAGGGTCCTACAATGAGCAGTTCTTC. V is TRBV19 and J is TRBJ2-1; TRBD2 is a possible D gene (5 bases). The V gene lost 9 bases and the J gene lost 1 base, with 13 bases spanning the gap. The length of the CDR3 is 14 residues. CDR1 is LNHDA and CDR2 is SQIVND in the germline V gene (reference sequence).

This clone was detected many times. The gene calls are TRBV29-1 and TRBJ2-7; 8 positions agree with TRBD1. Trimming removed 1 base from V and 4 bases from J; junction bases left unmatched: 9. CDR1 is SQVTM, CDR2 ANQGSEA, per germline. This CDR3 region has 15 residues. Written as DNA, the CDR3 is TGCAGCGTTGAAGTCATCAGGGGGCGCGGGTACGAGCAGTACTTC. Amino acids: CSVEVIRGRGYEQYF.

In its sample, this clone was seen many times. One end of the junction varies from germline; a read error may be responsible. This sequence joins TRBV7-7 and TRBJ2-1, with TRBD1 as a possible D gene (6 bases). This CDR3 is 14 amino acids long. Germline loops: CDR1 SSHAT, CDR2 FNYEAQ (reference sequence). The CDR3 region has the DNA TGTGCTAGCAGCTCCCTCCTGGGGGCGAATGAGCAGTTCTTC. This encodes CASSSLLGANEQFF.

This clone was counted a few times. The chain couples TRBV29-1 to TRBJ2-5; TRBD2 is a possible D gene (6 bases). The J call could be wrong; TRBJ2-7 is a better fit for the DNA end. This CDR3 has 14 amino acids. Germline CDR1 is SQVTM and CDR2 is ANQGSEA. CDR3 DNA sequence: TGCAGCGTCGGGGGAGACCGAAAGTCCTACGAGCAGTACTTC. Amino acid sequence: CSVGGDRKSYEQYF.

This clone has at least ten counts. V gene TRBV19 combines with J gene TRBJ1-1; the D gene is possibly TRBD1 (6 bases). Between the trimmed V and J ends, which lost 6 bases and 1 base, there was a span of 12 bases. The CDR3 spans 14 residues. The germline gives CDR1 LNHDA, CDR2 SQIVND (reference sequence). The CDR3 DNA reads as TGTGCCAGTAGATCCGGGACAAGGAACACTGAAGCTTTCTTT. Protein sequence: CASRSGTRNTEAFF.

This clone was seen at least ten times. The chain joins TRBV28 to TRBJ1-2; 7 bases are a match to TRBD1. J lost 8 bases, V lost 6 bases, and 15 bases had no gene match. This CDR3 spans 15 amino acids. Germline CDR1 MDHEN, CDR2 SYDVKM. CDR3 nucleotides: TGTGCCAGCAGAATTCTAGACAGGGAAATGAGCGGCTACACCTTC. Residues: CASRILDREMSGYTF.

This clone was recorded at least ten times. Other DNA sequences in the same sample also yield this CDR3. V usage is TRBV11-2 and J usage is TRBJ1-6; D is perhaps TRBD1 (6 bases). Germline lookup yields CDR1 SGHAT and CDR2 FQNNGV. The CDR3 sequence is 16 residues long. V was shortened by 1 base and J by 7 bases, with 14 bases between the two germline ends. The CDR3 DNA sequence: TGTGCCAGCAGCTTAGTCCTCCCGGACAGCAATTCACCCCTCCACTTT. It translates to CASSLVLPDSNSPLHF.

This clone was seen many times. The chain recombines TRBV2 with TRBJ1-6, with 7 bases identical to TRBD1. Germline V gives CDR1 SNHLY, CDR2 FYNNEI. The CDR3 is 14 residues long. V lost 7 bases to trimming and J lost 8 bases; unmatched junction nucleotides: 8. In DNA, the CDR3 is TGTGCCAGCACCGGTGAGGGGGCCTATTCACCCCTCCACTTT. Residues: CASTGEGAYSPLHF.

This clone was recorded at least ten times. The gene calls are TRBV9 and TRBJ2-3, with TRBD2 identical over 9 bases. Looked up from germline, CDR1 is SGDLS and CDR2 is YYNGEE. The CDR3 has 17 amino acids. Trimming removed 0 bases from V and 2 bases from J; junction bases left unmatched: 7. The CDR3 loop is CASSVEGTSYATDTQYF. CDR3 nucleotide sequence: TGTGCCAGCAGCGTAGAGGGGACTAGCTATGCCACAGATACGCAGTATTTT.

This clone was seen at least ten times. The chain carries TRBV18 and TRBJ1-2; TRBD1 aligns across 9 bases. The CDR3 spans 13 residues. Germline V gene data show CDR1 as KGHSH and CDR2 as LQKENI. J gave up 6 bases and V 6 bases, and 5 bases lay outside the gene matches. As DNA, the CDR3 is TGTGCCAGCTCGGGACAGGGTAGGAATGGCTACACCTTC. Translating it yields CASSGQGRNGYTF.

At least ten counts were recorded for this clone. The rearrangement links TRBV7-3 to TRBJ2-1; D gene ambiguous. V was clipped by 5 bases and J by 0 bases, with 17 bases between them. Germline-derived CDR1 and CDR2 are SGHTA and FQGTGA. The CDR3 runs to 17 residues. The CDR3 DNA sequence: TGTGCCAGCAGCCCCATCGCGGCTCTCAGCTCCTACAATGAGCAGTTCTTC. Translation: CASSPIAALSSYNEQFF.

This chain joins TRBV6-1 and TRBJ2-5, with 12 nucleotides matching TRBD1. Germline V gene data show CDR1 as MNHNS and CDR2 as SASEGT. J lost 5 bases, V lost 2 bases, and 6 bases had no gene match. This CDR3 spans 16 amino acids. The CDR3 here is CASSETGTGGAETQYF. The CDR3 DNA reads as TGTGCCAGCAGTGAAACCGGGACAGGGGGCGCGGAGACCCAGTACTTC.

This clone appeared many times. CDR3 protein: CASTTRGPYEQYF. The CDR3 DNA reads TGTGCCAGCACCACCCGGGGTCCCTACGAGCAGTACTTC. The chain combines TRBV6-6 with TRBJ2-7; weak D call: TRBD2 (5 bases). V lost 7 bases and J lost 2, with 12 bases in between. CDR3 size: 13 residues. The germline V gene encodes CDR1 MNHNY and CDR2 SVGAGI (reference sequence).

The V gene is TRBV15, the J gene TRBJ2-2; D perhaps matches TRBD1 (5 bases). Germline values: CDR1 LNHNV, CDR2 YYDKDF (reference sequence). V gave up 5 bases and J gave up 7 bases, with 29 bases separating them. The CDR3 extends over 19 amino acids. For the CDR3, the DNA is TGTGCCACCAGCGAACGACAGAGATACAGTTTTGGTGTAGGCGGGGAGCTGTTTTTT. Encoded protein: CATSERQRYSFGVGGELFF.

This clone was observed many times. This chain connects TRBV5-1 to TRBJ2-7; 7 bases agree with TRBD1. The junction had 10 bases not matched to a gene; V was cut back by 0 bases and J by 7 bases. The germline V gene encodes CDR1 SGHRS and CDR2 YFSETQ. The CDR3 runs 15 residues. The CDR3 reads CASSLVGRQGMEQYF. Written as DNA, the CDR3 is TGCGCCAGCAGCTTGGTTGGGAGACAGGGCATGGAGCAGTACTTC.

This clone was observed many times. The rearrangement uses TRBV19 and TRBJ1-1, with 7 bases lining up with TRBD1. Germline values: CDR1 LNHDA, CDR2 SQIVND (reference sequence). The V gene end was trimmed by 5 bases and the J gene end by 4 bases; junction bases not matched to a gene: 4. This CDR3 spans 13 amino acids. The CDR3 loop reads CASSWDSLTEAFF. CDR3 sequence (DNA): TGTGCCAGTAGTTGGGACAGCCTCACTGAAGCTTTCTTT.

The table lists this clone with many counts. The chain carries TRBV29-1 and TRBJ2-2; possibly TRBD1 for D (5 bases). Germline assignment: CDR1 SQVTM and CDR2 ANQGSEA. V was cut by 5 bases and J by 1 base, with 11 bases left in between. The CDR3 is 14 residues long. This chain's CDR3 is CSVRQTMNTGELFF. In DNA form, the CDR3 reads TGCAGCGTTCGACAGACGATGAACACCGGGGAGCTGTTTTTT.

This clone was detected ten times or more. The genes are TRBV18 and TRBJ2-1; maybe TRBD1 (7 bases). This CDR3 contains 13 residues. Trimming removed 10 bases at V and 10 bases at J, with 20 bases between. The germline V gene has CDR1 KGHSH and CDR2 LQKENI. In nucleotides, the CDR3 is TGTGCCATTCCGGGACCCGGGGGACAGGAGCAGTTCTTC. It is translated as CAIPGPGGQEQFF.